The rows below give T cell receptor beta chains drawn from one sample of a study of post-analysis software for immune sequencing data. TCRdb re-called the PCR reads through MiXCR, storing one row per CDR3 protein. The data hold about 820,000 distinct CDR3 sequences, with approximately 53% observed a single time. The sequencing input was blood. These receptor sequences come from a girl aged 10 to 17 with multiple sclerosis. The CDR3 runs from the conserved cysteine through the conserved F or W. The order of the fields is clone size, V gene, J gene, D gene, CDR3 DNA, CDR3 protein. The D gene is left open where the match is weak. Only some rows state a clone size, as once, few, many or a class for expanded clones.

size: -
V: TRBV29-1
J: TRBJ2-6
D: -
DNA: TGCAGCGTTAAAAGTAACGGAGGGGCCAACGTCCTGACTTTC
CDR3: CSVKSNGGANVLTF

size: -
V: TRBV10-3
J: TRBJ2-3
D: -
DNA: TGTGCCATCAGCCTACTTTCTAGCGCCCAAAGCACAGATACGCAGTATTTT
CDR3: CAISLLSSAQSTDTQYF

size: -
V: TRBV20-1
J: TRBJ2-7
D: -
DNA: TGCAGTGCTGGGGGAGAACGGACCGAGCAGTACTTC
CDR3: CSAGGERTEQYF

size: -
V: TRBV7-9
J: TRBJ2-5
D: -
DNA: TGTGCCAGCAGCTCGGCTCTGTTCCAAGAGACCCAGTACTTC
CDR3: CASSSALFQETQYF

size: -
V: TRBV29-1
J: TRBJ1-2
D: TRBD1
DNA: TGCAGCGTTCTCAAGACAGGGTCCTATGGCTACACCTTC
CDR3: CSVLKTGSYGYTF

size: -
V: TRBV5-1
J: TRBJ2-2
D: -
DNA: TGCGCCAGCAGCATTGGACTTCACACCGGGGAGCTGTTTTTT
CDR3: CASSIGLHTGELFF

size: -
V: TRBV10-3
J: TRBJ2-1
D: -
DNA: TGTGCCATCAGTGAAAGTTTGAGTCCTGACACAATTGAGCAGTTCTTC
CDR3: CAISESLSPDTIEQFF

size: -
V: TRBV20-1
J: TRBJ2-7
D: -
DNA: TGCAGTGCTCCCCTCGTACGGGGATCTTACTACGAGCAGTACTTC
CDR3: CSAPLVRGSYYEQYF

size: -
V: TRBV4-2
J: TRBJ2-7
D: -
DNA: TGTGCCAGCAGCCAAGGCCGGTCTTGGGATCCCTACGAGCAGTACTTC
CDR3: CASSQGRSWDPYEQYF

size: few
V: TRBV12-3/TRBV12-4
J: TRBJ2-1
D: TRBD2
DNA: TGTGCCAGCAGTCCCGGAGGACTAGTTCTCTACAATGAGCAGTTCTTC
CDR3: CASSPGGLVLYNEQFF

size: -
V: TRBV4-2
J: TRBJ2-1
D: TRBD2
DNA: TGTGCCAGCAGCCAAGATATCACTAGCGGGAGTTATGAGCAGTTCTTC
CDR3: CASSQDITSGSYEQFF

size: few
V: TRBV5-1
J: TRBJ2-3
D: -
DNA: TGCGCCAGCAGCTCATGGGGGGTGAGCACAGATACGCAGTATTTT
CDR3: CASSSWGVSTDTQYF

size: -
V: TRBV2
J: TRBJ2-7
D: -
DNA: TGTGCCAGCACGAAGGGGCCAACCTACGAGCAGTACTTC
CDR3: CASTKGPTYEQYF

size: -
V: TRBV7-3
J: TRBJ2-3
D: -
DNA: TGTGCCAGCAGCTTAGTCCCCCAGTTTCCAGATACGCAGTATTTT
CDR3: CASSLVPQFPDTQYF

size: -
V: TRBV7-9
J: TRBJ1-2
D: TRBD1
DNA: TGTGCCAGCAGCCCAGACAGGGGCCGGGTTGGCTACACCTTC
CDR3: CASSPDRGRVGYTF

size: -
V: TRBV4-1
J: TRBJ1-2
D: TRBD1
DNA: TGCGCCAGCAGCCAAGATCCGGGACAGGGGGCAGGCTACACCTTC
CDR3: CASSQDPGQGAGYTF

size: -
V: TRBV2
J: TRBJ1-1
D: -
DNA: TGTGCCAGCAGAGGGGGGGTGAACACTGAAGCTTTCTTT
CDR3: CASRGGVNTEAFF

size: -
V: TRBV18
J: TRBJ2-3
D: -
DNA: TGTGCCAGCTCACCACCGTGGGACGGCACAGATACGCAGTATTTT
CDR3: CASSPPWDGTDTQYF

size: -
V: TRBV2
J: TRBJ1-2
D: TRBD1
DNA: TGTGCCAGCAGTGAAGGGACAGGGGACTTCTATGGCTACACCTTC
CDR3: CASSEGTGDFYGYTF

size: -
V: TRBV4-2
J: TRBJ2-3
D: TRBD2
DNA: TGTGCCAGCAGCCAAGTCCCTCCTAGCGGGGACGTCGCAGATACGCAGTATTTT
CDR3: CASSQVPPSGDVADTQYF

size: few
V: TRBV7-3
J: TRBJ2-7
D: TRBD1
DNA: TGTGCCAGCAGCTCAACCGGGACAGGGTCCGACGAGCAGTACTTC
CDR3: CASSSTGTGSDEQYF

size: -
V: TRBV5-1
J: TRBJ2-5
D: TRBD2
DNA: TGCGCCAGCAGCCCGTGGACTAGCGGCAATCAAGAGACCCAGTACTTC
CDR3: CASSPWTSGNQETQYF

size: -
V: TRBV29-1
J: TRBJ2-7
D: -
DNA: TGCAGCGTTGGCCCCGTTTTGGGTGACGAGCAGTACTTC
CDR3: CSVGPVLGDEQYF

size: few
V: TRBV12-3/TRBV12-4
J: TRBJ2-3
D: -
DNA: TGTGCCAGCAGTCTTAGCACCTCTAGCACAGATACGCAGTATTTT
CDR3: CASSLSTSSTDTQYF

size: -
V: TRBV20-1
J: TRBJ1-2
D: TRBD1
DNA: TGCAGTGCTAGACTATGGACAGGGACAGGCTACACCTTC
CDR3: CSARLWTGTGYTF

size: many
V: TRBV7-2
J: TRBJ2-7
D: -
DNA: TGTGCCAGCAGCTTATTCAGTTACGACGAGCAGTACTTC
CDR3: CASSLFSYDEQYF

size: -
V: TRBV5-1
J: TRBJ2-1
D: TRBD2
DNA: TGCGCCAGCAGCTTGGGCAGCGGGAGGAACAATGAGCAGTTCTTC
CDR3: CASSLGSGRNNEQFF

size: once
V: TRBV5-1
J: TRBJ1-2
D: -
DNA: TGCGCCAGCAGCTTGGGGGCCCCCTCGAACGGCTACACCTTT
CDR3: CASSLGAPSNGYTF

size: -
V: TRBV5-1
J: TRBJ2-4
D: TRBD2
DNA: TGCGCCAGCAGCGCCGGACTAGCGGGGTCCATTCAGTACTTC
CDR3: CASSAGLAGSIQYF

size: few
V: TRBV5-1
J: TRBJ2-7
D: -
DNA: TGCGCCAGCAGCTTCGCCAGGGGCCACGAGCAGTACTTC
CDR3: CASSFARGHEQYF

size: -
V: TRBV2
J: TRBJ2-6
D: -
DNA: TGTGCCAGCAGTGATTTCGGCTCTGGGGCCAACGTCCTGACTTTC
CDR3: CASSDFGSGANVLTF

size: -
V: TRBV7-4
J: TRBJ1-2
D: -
DNA: TGTGCCAGCATCCACAGCTCGGCGGACTATGGCTACACCTTC
CDR3: CASIHSSADYGYTF

size: -
V: TRBV20-1
J: TRBJ2-1
D: -
DNA: TGCAGTGCTAGAGAAGGTAGCGGCTCCTACAATGAGCAGTTCTTC
CDR3: CSAREGSGSYNEQFF

size: -
V: TRBV4-1
J: TRBJ2-5
D: -
DNA: TGCGCCAGCAGCCAAGATCCCCTTCAGAGGCAAGAGACCCAGTACTTC
CDR3: CASSQDPLQRQETQYF

size: -
V: TRBV20-1
J: TRBJ2-3
D: TRBD2
DNA: TGCAGTGCTAGAGATCCGGGGGAGGGAGGAGATACGCAGTATTTT
CDR3: CSARDPGEGGDTQYF

size: -
V: TRBV4-1
J: TRBJ1-5
D: -
DNA: TGCGCCAGCAGCCACTGGACGGATGATCAGCCCCAGCATTTT
CDR3: CASSHWTDDQPQHF

size: -
V: TRBV20-1
J: TRBJ2-5
D: -
DNA: TGCAGTGCTATAGAACCTTGGGCAGCCCAAGAGACCCAGTACTTC
CDR3: CSAIEPWAAQETQYF

size: -
V: TRBV7-9
J: TRBJ2-7
D: -
DNA: TGTGCCAGCAGCTTAGAGGTACCTGACGAGCAGTACTTC
CDR3: CASSLEVPDEQYF

size: few
V: TRBV6-5
J: TRBJ1-6
D: -
DNA: TGTGCCAGCAGTGGACTATCTAAGAATTCACCCCTCCACTTT
CDR3: CASSGLSKNSPLHF

size: few
V: TRBV6-2/TRBV6-3
J: TRBJ2-2
D: -
DNA: TGTGCCAGCAGTTCTAACCGGGAGCTAGTCGGGGAGCGGTTTTTT
CDR3: CASSSNRELVGERFF

size: few
V: TRBV27
J: TRBJ1-2
D: -
DNA: TGTGCCAGCAGTGCGACGGTAAACTATGGCTACACCTTC
CDR3: CASSATVNYGYTF

size: few
V: TRBV5-5
J: TRBJ2-7
D: TRBD1
DNA: TGTGCCAGCAGCATGACCCGACAGGGGGTTGGTGAGCAGTACTTC
CDR3: CASSMTRQGVGEQYF

size: -
V: TRBV20-1
J: TRBJ2-1
D: TRBD2
DNA: TGCAGTGCTAAAGCGGGAGGGCCGGGTGAGCAGTTCTTC
CDR3: CSAKAGGPGEQFF

size: few
V: TRBV20-1
J: TRBJ2-7
D: -
DNA: TGCAGTGCTACGCTCCACAACGAGCAGTACTTC
CDR3: CSATLHNEQYF

size: few
V: TRBV4-1
J: TRBJ2-4
D: -
DNA: TGCGCCAGCAGCCAAGTAGTGTCCCAGGACAGCAAAAACATTCAGTACTTC
CDR3: CASSQVVSQDSKNIQYF

size: -
V: TRBV29-1
J: TRBJ2-7
D: -
DNA: TGCAGCGCACGACTCGGATGGGAGCAGTACTTC
CDR3: CSARLGWEQYF

size: -
V: TRBV5-5
J: TRBJ1-1
D: -
DNA: TGTGCCAGCAGCTTGGATGGGGACACTGAAGCTTTCTTT
CDR3: CASSLDGDTEAFF

size: few
V: TRBV6-1
J: TRBJ2-7
D: -
DNA: TGTGCCAGCAGCCCTGCGAGGAGCTCCTACGAGCAGTACTTC
CDR3: CASSPARSSYEQYF

size: -
V: TRBV7-2
J: TRBJ1-2
D: -
DNA: TGTGCCAGCAGCTCCCCAGTCCGGGAGGGCAACTATGGCTACACCTTC
CDR3: CASSSPVREGNYGYTF

size: -
V: TRBV6-2/TRBV6-3
J: TRBJ2-7
D: -
DNA: TGTGCCAGCTCCCTCCAGGGGGGGACGCCCTACGAGCAGTACTTC
CDR3: CASSLQGGTPYEQYF

size: -
V: TRBV20-1
J: TRBJ2-5
D: -
DNA: TGCAGTGCCCCCAACCTACGGGAGAGACAAGAGACCCAGTACTTC
CDR3: CSAPNLRERQETQYF

size: few
V: TRBV14
J: TRBJ2-1
D: -
DNA: TGTGCCAGCAGCCAAGCCGGAGTTAACCAGTTCTTC
CDR3: CASSQAGVNQFF

size: -
V: TRBV7-9
J: TRBJ2-7
D: -
DNA: TGTGCCAGCAGCCCCCGGTACGGCCTATACGAGCAGTACTTC
CDR3: CASSPRYGLYEQYF

size: -
V: TRBV5-1
J: TRBJ2-2
D: -
DNA: TGCGCCAGCAGAAAAGGGGTCAGGGAGAACACCGGGGAGCTGTTTTTT
CDR3: CASRKGVRENTGELFF

size: -
V: TRBV10-3
J: TRBJ2-2
D: TRBD2
DNA: TGTGCCATCAGGCTTCAAACTAGCGGTACTACGGACACCGGGGAGCTGTTTTTT
CDR3: CAIRLQTSGTTDTGELFF

size: -
V: TRBV20-1
J: TRBJ2-4
D: TRBD2
DNA: TGCAGTGCTAGAGTCCTTCTTATCGGGACTAGCGGCTCTCTACGGGAGCAGTACTTC
CDR3: CSARVLLIGTSGSLREQYF